These 24 T cell receptor beta chains were sequenced from one sample in a study of cytomegalovirus exposure and HLA in healthy donors. Assay: immunoSEQ multiplex PCR; the TCRdb copy retains only in-frame clones and omits some. The sample has 200,000 to 300,000 clones; 70% to 90% are singletons. Material for sequencing was PBMCs. The receptors shown here come from a woman between 25 and 40 years old in good health and CMV-seropositive.

This chain uses TRBV29-1 with TRBJ2-1; tentative D call: TRBD2 (6 bases). CDR1 is SQVTM, CDR2 ANQGSEA, per germline. V gave up 0 bases and J gave up 2 bases, with 17 bases separating them. The length of the CDR3 is 17 residues. The CDR3 protein is CSVEDSTGVRPYNEQFF. CDR3 bases: TGCAGCGTTGAAGATTCCACGGGAGTAAGACCCTACAATGAGCAGTTCTTC.

The V call is TRBV2, the J call TRBJ2-7; perhaps TRBD1 as D (6 bases). This CDR3 has 14 residues. V gave up 6 bases and J gave up 0 bases, with 12 bases separating them. CDR1 is SNHLY, CDR2 FYNNEI, per germline. In DNA, the CDR3 is TGTGCCAGCAGGGAACAGGGAATCTCCTACGAGCAGTACTTC. Amino acid sequence: CASREQGISYEQYF. The whole variable domain, filled in from reference TRBV2 and TRBJ2-7, reads EPEVTQTPSHQVTQMGQEVILRCVPISNHLYFYWYRQILGQKVEFLVSFYNNEISEKSEIFDDQFSVERPDGSNFTLKIRSTKLEDSAMYFCASREQGISYEQYFGPGTRLTVT.

The gene calls are TRBV5-1 and TRBJ2-1; 7 nucleotides match TRBD1. This CDR3 contains 15 residues. After removal of 0 bases from V and 5 bases from J, the junction contained 5 bases not matched to a gene. Germline values: CDR1 SGHRS, CDR2 YFSETQ. The CDR3 is CASSLGQGLDNEQFF. In nucleotides, the CDR3 is TGCGCCAGCAGCTTGGGACAGGGTTTGGACAATGAGCAGTTCTTC.

This chain connects TRBV7-3 to TRBJ2-6, with 7 bases identical to TRBD2. The CDR3 runs to 17 residues. In germline, CDR1 is SGHTA, CDR2 FQGTGA. V shed 5 bases, J shed 4 bases, and the junction held 11 bases outside the gene matches. CDR3 bases: TGTGCCAGCAGCCCGCGGGAGACCTCGAGCGGGGCCAACGTCCTGACTTTC. Translation gives CASSPRETSSGANVLTF.

The rearrangement joins TRBV27 to TRBJ2-7, with TRBD2 identical over 13 bases. Germline CDR1 and CDR2: MNHEY and SMNVEV (reference sequence). V lost 3 bases, J lost 2 bases, and 10 bases stayed unmatched. The CDR3 consists of 18 residues. The CDR3 reads CASSLYQLAGGPTYEQYF. Written as DNA, the CDR3 is TGTGCCAGCAGTTTGTATCAACTAGCGGGAGGGCCGACCTACGAGCAGTACTTC.

The chain has TRBV29-1 and TRBJ1-3, with D possibly TRBD1 on 5 matching bases. There are 15 residues in the CDR3. Germline lookup yields CDR1 SQVTM and CDR2 ANQGSEA. V was trimmed by 6 bases and J by 0 bases, leaving 15 bases between them. CDR3 DNA: TGCAGCGTGGCTAGGGACTCCGGCTCTGGAAACACCATATATTTT. It translates to CSVARDSGSGNTIYF.

A single count supports this clone. The rearrangement links TRBV6-8 to TRBJ2-1, with D tentatively TRBD2 (6 bases). CDR3 length equals 20 residues. V shed 7 bases and J shed 9 bases, with 37 bases lying between them. Germline assignment: CDR1 MNHGY and CDR2 SAAAGT. CDR3 coding DNA: TGTGCCAGCACTCGGGAAAGAACGGGAGTCAAACGGAGGGGCAGGGCTGAGCAGTTCTTC. It yields the protein CASTRERTGVKRRGRAEQFF.

In DNA, the CDR3 is TGTGCCAGCAGTCGAGGGACTTCACTCTCCTACAATGAGCAGTTCTTC. This gives the protein CASSRGTSLSYNEQFF. J is TRBJ2-1 and V is TRBV6-4; a possible D gene is TRBD2 (6 bases). CDR3 length: 16 amino acids. V was pared by 5 bases and J by 0 bases, with 14 bases between. Germline V gives CDR1 MRHNA, CDR2 SNTAGT.

CDR3 nucleotide sequence: TGTGCTAGTGGTTTGGTAGTGGGGGCTTTTGGAAACACCATATATTTT. Its protein is CASGLVVGAFGNTIYF. This chain uses TRBV12-5 with TRBJ1-3; a weak D match, TRBD1 (6 bases). V was pared by 0 bases and J by 3 bases, with 12 bases between. In germline, CDR1 is LGHNT, CDR2 FRNRAP. The CDR3 is 16 residues long.

The chain recombines TRBV28 with TRBJ2-7; tentatively, D is TRBD2 (6 bases). The germline V gene encodes CDR1 MDHEN and CDR2 SYDVKM. This CDR3 contains 13 residues. Between the trimmed V and J ends, which lost 5 bases and 2 bases, there was a span of 10 bases. The CDR3 reads CASSPPGAYEQYF. The CDR3, as DNA: TGTGCCAGCAGTCCCCCGGGGGCCTACGAGCAGTACTTC.

This chain connects TRBV27 to TRBJ2-6, with 8 bases lining up with TRBD1. CDR3 length: 17 residues. The germline CDR1 and CDR2 sequences are MNHEY and SMNVEV (reference sequence). V dropped 6 bases and J dropped 0; count of bases not matched to a gene: 7. CDR3 nucleotides: TGTGCCAGCAGGTTGACAGGGGAAAACTCTGGGGCCAACGTCCTGACTTTC. Protein product: CASRLTGENSGANVLTF.

The chain is built from TRBV28 and TRBJ1-1, with a weak D call TRBD1 (5 bases). The germline V and J ends were trimmed by 7 bases and 4 bases, with 19 bases remaining between them. Germline-derived CDR1 and CDR2 are MDHEN and SYDVKM. The CDR3 sequence is 15 residues long. Written as DNA, the CDR3 is TGTGCCAGCATCGAGGGAGGGGCAGTAGGCACTGAAGCTTTCTTT. The encoded protein is CASIEGGAVGTEAFF.

The chain employs TRBV25-1 and TRBJ1-2, with a possible D match to TRBD1 (6 bases). CDR3 length: 15 amino acids. The V gene lost 3 bases and the J gene lost 6 bases, with 17 bases spanning the gap. Germline CDR1 MGHDK, CDR2 SYGVNS. The CDR3, as DNA: TGTGCCAGCAGTGATCGTCGCTCAGGGGAAAATGGCTACACCTTC. Translating it yields CASSDRRSGENGYTF.

The rearrangement links TRBV6-5 to TRBJ2-3; TRBD2 might be the D (5 bases). Germline V gene data show CDR1 as MNHEY and CDR2 as SVGAGI. This CDR3 is built from 15 residues. Trimming took 2 bases from V and 2 from J, leaving 11 bases between them. The CDR3 sequence is CASSYRAEITDTQYF. CDR3 DNA: TGTGCCAGCAGTTACAGAGCGGAAATCACAGATACGCAGTATTTT.

The J gene is TRBJ2-7, the V gene TRBV10-3; 7 bases agree with TRBD2. The CDR3 runs 13 residues. The germline gives CDR1 ENHRY, CDR2 SYGVKD. Losses at the gene ends were 9 bases for V and 0 bases for J; bases not matched to a gene: 5. The CDR3 DNA reads as TGTGCCATAGCGCCTAGCGGCTCCTACGAGCAGTACTTC. Protein: CAIAPSGSYEQYF.

The genes are TRBV28 and TRBJ2-3; 8 bases match TRBD1. CDR1 MDHEN and CDR2 SYDVKM come from the germline V gene. The ends lost 4 bases at V and 2 bases at J; junction bases unmatched: 2. This CDR3 region has 14 residues. The CDR3 DNA is TGTGCCAGCAGTTCGGACAGGGCCACAGATACGCAGTATTTT. Its translation is CASSSDRATDTQYF. Using reference TRBV28 and TRBJ2-3 for the parts outside the CDR3, the full variable domain is DVKVTQSSRYLVKRTGEKVFLECVQDMDHENMFWYRQDPGLGLRLIYFSYDVKMKEKGDIPEGYSVSREKKERFSLILESASTNQTSMYLCASSSDRATDTQYFGPGTRLTVL.

The CDR3 nucleotides read TGTGCCAGCTCACAGGACAGATTAAATGAAGCTTTCTTT. This translates into CASSQDRLNEAFF. The V gene is TRBV18, the J gene TRBJ1-1, with D maybe TRBD1 (6 bases). With 4 bases removed from V and 7 bases from J, the gap between germline ends came to 13 bases. The CDR3 sequence is 13 residues long. Germline V gives CDR1 KGHSH, CDR2 LQKENI.

This clone was seen a few times. The chain uses TRBV10-3 and TRBJ1-1; maybe TRBD1 (5 bases). The length of the CDR3 is 15 residues. Trimming took 2 bases from V and 4 from J, leaving 14 bases between them. Germline CDR1 ENHRY, CDR2 SYGVKD. The CDR3 reads CAISEIGVGGTEAFF. DNA for the CDR3: TGTGCCATCAGTGAGATCGGGGTGGGGGGCACTGAAGCTTTCTTT.

This chain uses TRBV5-5 with TRBJ1-5; 9 nucleotides agree with TRBD1. The CDR3 spans 16 residues. Trimming cost V 5 bases and J 4 bases; bases outside gene matches: 10. Per the germline V gene, CDR1 is SGHKS and CDR2 is YYEKEE (reference sequence). CDR3 DNA: TGTGCCAGCAGTTCGATGGACAGGGGAGATAATCAGCCCCAGCATTTT. This translates into CASSSMDRGDNQPQHF.

This chain connects TRBV7-8 to TRBJ2-6; D is uncertain. The CDR3 covers 12 residues. Germline V gene data show CDR1 as SGHVS and CDR2 as FQNEAQ. V lost 8 bases to trimming and J lost 3 bases, with 5 bases between them. This CDR3 is CASGDGANVLTF. CDR3 DNA: TGTGCCAGCGGAGATGGGGCCAACGTCCTGACTTTC.

V and J are TRBV5-1 and TRBJ2-7; D not resolved. CDR3 size: 14 residues. The germline V gene has CDR1 SGHRS and CDR2 YFSETQ. V dropped 3 bases and J dropped 2 bases, with 12 bases sitting between them. CDR3 nucleotide sequence: TGCGCCAGCAGCTCCTCAGTTCCAACCTACGAGCAGTACTTC. Its translation: CASSSSVPTYEQYF. The entire variable domain, with the rest obtained from reference TRBV5-1 and TRBJ2-7, is as follows: KAGVTQTPRYLIKTRGQQVTLSCSPISGHRSVSWYQQTPGQGLQFLFEYFSETQRNKGNFPGRFSGRQFSNSRSEMNVSTLELGDSALYLCASSSSVPTYEQYFGPGTRLTVT.

This chain joins TRBV19 and TRBJ1-3; the D gene is possibly TRBD1 (5 bases). Germline lookup yields CDR1 LNHDA and CDR2 SQIVND (reference sequence). V dropped 3 bases and J dropped 1 base, with 7 bases sitting between them. The CDR3 extends over 14 amino acids. Here the CDR3 reads CASSIPGSGNTIYF. Here the CDR3 DNA reads TGTGCCAGTAGTATTCCAGGGTCTGGAAACACCATATATTTT. The whole variable domain, remainder taken from reference TRBV19 and TRBJ1-3, is DGGITQSPKYLFRKEGQNVTLSCEQNLNHDAMYWYRQDPGQGLRLIYYSQIVNDFQKGDIAEGYSVSREKKESFPLTVTSAQKNPTAFYLCASSIPGSGNTIYFGEGSWLTVV.

Concerning this clone itself: Mismatch with germline at one junction end may stem from a read error. The gene calls are TRBV7-7 and TRBJ1-4, with TRBD1 as a possible D gene (5 bases). The CDR3 contains 16 residues. The V gene's germline CDR1 is SSHAT and CDR2 FNYEAQ (reference sequence). CDR3: CASSLVGQATNEKLFF. In nucleotides, the CDR3 is TGTGCTAGCAGCTTAGTGGGGCAAGCAACTAATGAAAAACTGTTTTTT. The variable domain in full, completed from reference TRBV7-7 and TRBJ1-4, reads GAGVSQSPRYKVTKRGQDVTLRCDPISSHATLYWYQQALGQGPEFLTYFNYEAQPDKSGLPSDRFSAERPEGSISTLTIQRTEQRDSAMYRCASSLVGQATNEKLFFGSGTQLSVL.

The chain links TRBV9 to TRBJ2-2; D may be TRBD2 (6 bases). This CDR3 region has 16 residues. Germline CDR1 reads SGDLS; CDR2 reads YYNGEE. The V end was cut by 4 bases, the J end by 6 bases, with 19 bases between. The CDR3 here is CASSFSGTPLSGELFF. The CDR3 nucleotides are TGTGCCAGCAGCTTTAGCGGTACACCTCTCTCCGGGGAGCTGTTTTTT.